The 30 T cell receptor beta chains below come from one sample, sequenced in a study of spatial heterogeneity in lung cancer. Using its own MiXCR run on the 5' RACE reads, TCRdb lists one record per CDR3 protein. The sample contains about 36,000 distinct CDR3 sequences, less than 8.5% of which appear only once. The time point: sample taken at primary tumor resection. The sample was PBMCs, taken at surgery. The receptors originated from a female donor with early-stage non-small cell lung cancer.

This clonotype came up a few times. This chain joins TRBV20-1 and TRBJ2-5, with 7 bases matching TRBD2. The CDR3 contains 14 residues. The V gene end was trimmed by 4 bases and the J gene end by 1 base; junction bases not matched to a gene: 6. Looked up from germline, CDR1 is DFQATT and CDR2 is SNEGSKA (reference sequence). The CDR3 nucleotides are TGCAGTGCTACTGACTCGGGGGGCCAAGAGACCCAGTACTTC. This sequence encodes CSATDSGGQETQYF.

This clonotype has a count of ten or more. This rearrangement joins TRBV6-5 to TRBJ1-1; no definite D call. Germline V gene sequence: CDR1 MNHEY, CDR2 SVGAGI. Trimming left V 7 bases short and J 8 bases short, with 20 bases between. This CDR3 has 14 residues. The CDR3 sequence: CASMKNGVPMEAFF. In DNA form, the CDR3 reads TGTGCCAGCATGAAAAATGGAGTCCCGATGGAAGCTTTCTTT.

J is TRBJ1-1 and V is TRBV6-1; TRBD1 matches at 7 bases. The germline CDR1 and CDR2 sequences are MNHNS and SASEGT. V was pared by 2 bases and J by 10 bases, with 7 bases of the junction left unmatched. CDR3 length: 13 amino acids. The CDR3 DNA reads TGTGCCAGCAGTGAACCGGGGACAGTGGGAGCTTTCTTT. It specifies CASSEPGTVGAFF.

The gene calls are TRBV2 and TRBJ2-1; TRBD2 might be the D (5 bases). CDR3 length: 15 amino acids. Germline CDR1 and CDR2: SNHLY and FYNNEI. V lost 6 bases to trimming and J lost 3 bases, with 15 bases between them. CDR3 sequence: CASRPNGGYYNEQFF. CDR3 in DNA: TGTGCCAGCAGACCGAACGGCGGGTACTACAATGAGCAGTTCTTC.

This clonotype was counted ten times or more. The V and J genes are TRBV12-3 or TRBV12-4 and TRBJ2-5; TRBD2 aligns across 13 bases. The CDR3 has 18 residues. V dropped 5 bases and J dropped 0; count of bases not matched to a gene: 9. In nucleotides, the CDR3 is TGTGCCAGCAGTCCCGGTGGACTAGCGGGGGCGTACCAAGAGACCCAGTACTTC. This encodes CASSPGGLAGAYQETQYF.

This clonotype was observed a handful of times. This chain connects TRBV20-1 to TRBJ1-4, with D perhaps matching TRBD1 (6 bases). V was clipped by 3 bases and J by 7 bases, with 15 bases between them. There are 14 residues in the CDR3. Germline V CDR1 and CDR2: DFQATT, SNEGSKA (reference sequence). CDR3 residues: CSARDPGDVEKLFF. The CDR3 coding sequence is TGCAGTGCTAGGGATCCAGGGGACGTTGAAAAACTGTTTTTT.

This clonotype was found many times. This chain connects TRBV20-1 to TRBJ1-4; TRBD1 matches at 7 bases. The V gene end was trimmed by 6 bases and the J gene end by 4 bases; junction bases not matched to a gene: 8. CDR1 DFQATT and CDR2 SNEGSKA come from the germline V gene (reference sequence). The CDR3 totals 14 residues. The chain's CDR3 is CSAGLGGFNEKLFF. The CDR3 DNA reads TGCAGTGCAGGCCTAGGGGGCTTTAATGAAAAACTGTTTTTT.

This clonotype was detected a few times. The chain joins TRBV6-2 or TRBV6-3 to TRBJ1-4; D might be TRBD1 (5 bases). The CDR3 loop spans 14 amino acids. Germline V gene lookup returns CDR1 MNHEY and CDR2 SVGEGT. V was shortened by 8 bases and J by 6 bases, with 16 bases between the two germline ends. CDR3 residues: CASGRQSFDEKLFF. The DNA of the CDR3 is TGTGCCAGCGGCCGACAGAGCTTCGATGAAAAACTGTTTTTT.

This clonotype showed up many times. The V and J genes are TRBV5-5 and TRBJ2-7; D could derive from TRBD1 or TRBD2 (5 bases each). This CDR3 spans 15 amino acids. Germline V CDR1 and CDR2: SGHKS, YYEKEE (reference sequence). V gave up 0 bases and J gave up 2 bases, with 12 bases separating them. The CDR3 bases are TGTGCCAGCAGCTTGGCGGCAGGGAGTCCCTACGAGCAGTACTTC. It codes for CASSLAAGSPYEQYF. Based on the CDR3 plus reference TRBV5-5 and TRBJ2-7, the full variable domain is DAGVTQSPTHLIKTRGQQVTLRCSPISGHKSVSWYQQVLGQGPQFIFQYYEKEERGRGNFPDRFSARQFPNYSSELNVNALLLGDSALYLCASSLAAGSPYEQYFGPGTRLTVT.

The sample holds many counts of this clonotype. The J gene is TRBJ2-1, the V gene TRBV10-3; 7 bases align to TRBD2. Germline V CDR1 and CDR2: ENHRY, SYGVKD. The CDR3 totals 13 residues. The V segment lost 4 bases and the J segment 5 bases; nucleotides outside the gene matches: 2. CDR3 in amino acids: CAISARGDNEQFF. In nucleotides, the CDR3 is TGTGCCATCAGTGCACGGGGGGACAATGAGCAGTTCTTC.

This clonotype has only a few counts. The rearrangement joins TRBV19 to TRBJ2-3; 12 bases map to TRBD2. CDR1 LNHDA and CDR2 SQIVND come from the germline V gene (reference sequence). V gave up 6 bases and J gave up 4 bases; unmatched junction bases: 8. The CDR3 sequence is 16 residues long. DNA of the CDR3: TGTGCCAGTAGATCCCCCCTAGCGGGGGGGCCAGATACGCAGTATTTT. This encodes CASRSPLAGGPDTQYF.

The table lists this clonotype with a few counts. The rearrangement joins TRBV6-1 to TRBJ2-2, with TRBD2 matching 8 bases. The CDR3 runs 14 residues. The germline V gene has CDR1 MNHNS and CDR2 SASEGT. The V and J ends lost 4 bases and 6 bases, in that order; junction bases with no gene match: 4. CDR3 loop: CASSVLAGPGELFF. CDR3 DNA: TGTGCCAGCAGTGTCCTAGCGGGTCCCGGGGAGCTGTTTTTT.

This clonotype was counted at least ten times. The chain employs TRBV6-2 or TRBV6-3 and TRBJ1-5, with D tentatively TRBD1 (5 bases). CDR3 size: 13 residues. V shed 11 bases and J shed 3 bases, with 14 bases lying between them. Germline V gives CDR1 MNHEY, CDR2 SVGEGT. In DNA, the CDR3 is TGTGCCGGCCAGACAGATTTCAATCAGCCCCAGCATTTT. The encoded protein is CAGQTDFNQPQHF.

This clonotype was detected ten times or more. This rearrangement joins TRBV7-8 to TRBJ1-1; D ambiguous. Between the trimmed V and J ends, which lost 1 base and 4 bases, there was a span of 10 bases. CDR1 is SGHVS, CDR2 FQNEAQ, per germline. The CDR3 extends over 14 amino acids. CDR3 sequence (DNA): TGTGCCAGCAGCTTAGTGATTCGTGGCACTGAAGCTTTCTTT. Protein: CASSLVIRGTEAFF.

This clonotype has ten or more counts. This rearrangement joins TRBV5-5 to TRBJ2-5; D gene uncertain. V dropped 0 bases and J dropped 2 bases, with 5 bases sitting between them. This CDR3 is built from 13 residues. Germline loops: CDR1 SGHKS, CDR2 YYEKEE (reference sequence). The DNA of the CDR3 is TGTGCCAGCAGCTTGGTCGGTCAAGAGACCCAGTACTTC. It is translated as CASSLVGQETQYF. Based on the CDR3 plus reference TRBV5-5 and TRBJ2-5, the full variable domain is DAGVTQSPTHLIKTRGQQVTLRCSPISGHKSVSWYQQVLGQGPQFIFQYYEKEERGRGNFPDRFSARQFPNYSSELNVNALLLGDSALYLCASSLVGQETQYFGPGTRLLVL.

This clonotype appeared many times. The chain uses TRBV29-1 and TRBJ2-2; no reliable D call. Trimming removed 7 bases from V and 6 bases from J, with 9 bases in between. There are 11 residues in the CDR3. Germline CDR1 SQVTM, CDR2 ANQGSEA. In DNA form, the CDR3 reads TGCAGCGCTGTGGATGCCGGGGAGCTGTTTTTT. This sequence encodes CSAVDAGELFF.

The chain recombines TRBV7-8 with TRBJ2-7, with TRBD2 matching 10 bases. J was trimmed by 3 bases and V by 6 bases; bases with no gene match: 2. Germline CDR1 SGHVS, CDR2 FQNEAQ. The CDR3 length is 13 residues. CDR3 region: CASSTSGNYEQYF. CDR3 nucleotides: TGTGCCAGCAGTACTAGCGGGAACTACGAGCAGTACTTC. Complete variable domain (other parts from reference TRBV7-8 and TRBJ2-7): GAGVSQSPRYKVAKRGQDVALRCDPISGHVSLFWYQQALGQGPEFLTYFQNEAQLDKSGLPSDRFFAERPEGSVSTLKIQRTQQEDSAVYLCASSTSGNYEQYFGPGTRLTVT.

This clonotype was picked up many times. The CDR3 coding sequence is TGCAGCGTTGCGTGGGCCTCTGGGGCCAACGTCCTGACTTTC. This codes for CSVAWASGANVLTF. The V call is TRBV29-1, the J call TRBJ2-6; D gene unclear. CDR1 is SQVTM, CDR2 ANQGSEA, per germline. The CDR3 sequence is 14 residues long. Trimming took 4 bases from V and 0 from J, leaving 7 bases between them.

CDR3 DNA: TGTGCCAGCCGTTATAGACTAGCGGGGGTCTACAATGAGCAGTTCTTC. It encodes CASRYRLAGVYNEQFF. The rearrangement uses TRBV2 and TRBJ2-1, with TRBD2 matching over 12 bases. Trimming cost V 8 bases and J 3 bases; bases outside gene matches: 8. CDR1 and CDR2 from the germline V gene are SNHLY and FYNNEI. The CDR3 totals 16 residues.

V gene TRBV7-9 combines with J gene TRBJ2-5; D tentatively fits TRBD1 or TRBD2 (5 bases each). Germline V lookup: CDR1 SEHNR, CDR2 FQNEAQ (reference sequence). The length of the CDR3 is 15 residues. V lost 5 bases, J lost 7 bases, and 20 bases lay in between. CDR3 loop: CASSPPGTVFRTQYF. The CDR3 coding sequence is TGTGCCAGCAGCCCACCCGGGACCGTCTTTAGGACCCAGTACTTC.

This clonotype has more than one count but fewer than ten. The chain is built from TRBV15 and TRBJ1-2, with TRBD1 identical over 7 bases. CDR1 and CDR2 from the germline V gene are LNHNV and YYDKDF (reference sequence). The CDR3 runs 12 residues. V shed 2 bases, J shed 11 bases, and the junction held 5 bases outside the gene matches. The CDR3 spells CATSRLQGRYTF. The CDR3 bases are TGTGCCACCAGCAGACTACAGGGGAGGTACACCTTC.

Many counts were recorded for this clonotype. This chain links TRBV29-1 with TRBJ2-7, with a weak D call TRBD1 (5 bases). CDR1 is SQVTM, CDR2 ANQGSEA, per germline. CDR3 length equals 14 residues. V was pared by 0 bases and J by 1 base, with 10 bases between. CDR3 DNA: TGCAGCGTTGAAGACAACGACAGTTCCTACGAGCAGTACTTC. Protein product: CSVEDNDSSYEQYF.

This clonotype is classed as medium-sized. The chain is built from TRBV5-4 and TRBJ2-7; D possibly corresponds to TRBD2 (6 bases). CDR3 size: 13 residues. The V end was cut by 0 bases, the J end by 10 bases, with 14 bases between. Germline loops: CDR1 SGHNT, CDR2 YYREEE (reference sequence). The CDR3 sequence: CASSLGGLNSQYF. DNA for the CDR3: TGTGCCAGCAGCTTGGGAGGACTAAACTCTCAGTACTTC.

The chain has TRBV24-1 and TRBJ1-5; D not certain. Trimming removed 3 bases from V and 3 bases from J, with 11 bases in between. Germline V gives CDR1 KGHDR, CDR2 SFDVKD. The CDR3 covers 15 residues. The CDR3 region is CATSDPRVHNQPQHF. Written as DNA, the CDR3 is TGTGCCACCAGTGATCCCCGGGTCCACAATCAGCCCCAGCATTTT.

This clonotype occurred a few times. The V and J genes are TRBV7-2 and TRBJ1-2; D is possibly TRBD1 (6 bases). V gave up 5 bases and J gave up 3 bases, with 19 bases separating them. The germline gives CDR1 SGHTA, CDR2 FQGNSA. This CDR3 spans 16 amino acids. CDR3 in amino acids: CASSPPPGTLDYGYTF. CDR3 DNA sequence: TGTGCCAGCAGCCCCCCCCCCGGGACATTGGACTATGGCTACACCTTC.

This rearrangement joins TRBV4-1 to TRBJ1-4; 9 bases fit TRBD1. Looked up from germline, CDR1 is MGHRA and CDR2 is YSYEKL. This CDR3 comprises 18 residues. The V and J ends lost 1 base and 7 bases, in that order; junction bases with no gene match: 13. CDR3 DNA sequence: TGCGCCAGCAGCCAAGCAATTCACCGGGGACAGGGTACTGAAAAACTGTTTTTT. Translating it yields CASSQAIHRGQGTEKLFF.

This clonotype was seen at least ten times. V gene TRBV5-1 combines with J gene TRBJ1-1; TRBD1 is a possible D gene (5 bases). This CDR3 has 14 amino acids. V was trimmed by 0 bases and J by 2 bases, leaving 8 bases between them. Germline V lookup: CDR1 SGHRS, CDR2 YFSETQ. CDR3 protein: CASSLGDGNTEAFF. The CDR3, as DNA: TGCGCCAGCAGCTTGGGGGACGGAAACACTGAAGCTTTCTTT.

The sample holds a few counts of this clonotype. V gene TRBV12-3 or TRBV12-4 combines with J gene TRBJ1-1; 9 bases fit TRBD1. The CDR3 covers 13 residues. V lost 7 bases to trimming and J lost 3 bases; unmatched junction nucleotides: 3. CDR3 amino acids: CASTGTGYTEAFF. The DNA of the CDR3 is TGTGCCAGCACCGGGACAGGGTACACTGAAGCTTTCTTT.

This clonotype appeared a few times. Relative to the germline gene, one junction end is altered; a read error may explain this. The chain employs TRBV6-1 and TRBJ2-1; TRBD2 aligns across 9 bases. The length of the CDR3 is 11 residues. In germline, CDR1 is MNHNS, CDR2 SASEGT. CDR3 bases: TGTGCCAGCAGGGAGCGGGGGGCCATCCTCTTC. Protein: CASRERGAILF.

There are many counts of this clonotype. This chain connects TRBV7-2 to TRBJ2-1; no firm D call. The CDR3 runs to 11 residues. Germline V gene lookup returns CDR1 SGHTA and CDR2 FQGNSA. Trimming shortened V by 1 base and J by 9 bases, and 4 bases separated the two germline ends. The CDR3 coding sequence is TGTGCCAGCAGCTTAGGAGGTGAGCAGTTCTTC. This codes for CASSLGGEQFF.